Each of the 3 T cell receptor beta chains below was sequenced from the same sample in a study of shared clonotypes between healthy human individuals. Libraries were prepared by immunoSEQ multiplex PCR; TCRdb keeps only in-frame clonotypes and omits some of them. The sample lists more than 1,200,000 clones; approximately 98.5% were seen once. The sequenced material came from naive CD4+ T cells sorted from blood. As for subset: CD45RA+ positively selected. The receptors shown here come from a man younger than 40 in good health.

This clone has just one count. The chain carries TRBV7-6 and TRBJ2-1; 8 nucleotides line up with TRBD2. Germline V gene sequence: CDR1 SGHVS, CDR2 FNYEAQ. The CDR3 totals 16 residues. J gave up 7 bases and V 5 bases, and 13 bases lay outside the gene matches. CDR3 protein: CASSAVAGSGLNEQFF. In DNA form, the CDR3 reads TGTGCCAGCAGCGCCGTAGCGGGATCGGGTTTAAATGAGCAGTTCTTC.

The genes are TRBV9 and TRBJ2-1; TRBD2 matches at 8 bases. With V trimmed by 0 bases and J by 0 bases, 5 bases remained unmatched. Germline CDR1 and CDR2: SGDLS and YYNGEE. There are 17 residues in the CDR3. Written as DNA, the CDR3 is TGTGCCAGCAGCGTAGGTCTCCTAGCGGGCTCCTACAATGAGCAGTTCTTC. It codes for CASSVGLLAGSYNEQFF.

This chain joins TRBV6-6 and TRBJ2-7; 7 nucleotides agree with TRBD2. Unmatched junction bases numbered 10, after V lost 2 bases and J lost 6 bases. This CDR3 has 15 amino acids. Germline CDR1 reads MNHNY; CDR2 reads SVGAGI (reference sequence). The CDR3 here is CASSYTGGSSGEQYF. CDR3 sequence (DNA): TGTGCCAGCAGTTACACTGGCGGGAGTTCGGGCGAGCAGTACTTC.